This T cell receptor (beta chain) was captured in a study of vaccination effects on CD4 cells after COVID-19 (dated by TCRdb to the early 2020s). With respect to the entire study: Each participant got two doses of an mRNA SARS-CoV-2 vaccine, either BNT162b2 or mRNA-1273. SARS-CoV-2 spike-specific CD4+ TCR repertoires were compared before and after mRNA vaccination in COVID-19 convalescent patients and in infection-naive vaccine recipients. The full study included some eleven COVID-19 convalescent patients and a few SARS-CoV-2-naive healthy vaccine recipients. In the study, cultures from other donors were sequenced using the Oncomine TCR Beta short-read assay on an Illumina iSeq 100.

The library came from the immunoSEQ multiplex PCR assay. TCR beta CDR3 sequencing was performed on DNA from the cultured, isolated CD4+ T cells. The authors processed their data as follows. Non-productive TCR sequences were discarded, and reads were trimmed to the CDR3 region, with only CDR3s of 7 or more amino acids retained. The MANAFEST web app was used to identify antigen-specific clonotypes by comparing expansion in peptide wells with expansion in reference cultures. Positive clones required FDR<0.05 expansion versus reference and all other wells, odds ratio above 5, and frequency above 0.1% in two replicate wells. A clonotype was called cross-reactive if it was significantly expanded both in SARS-CoV-2 spike wells and in at least one common cold coronavirus spike condition. Levenshtein distance calculated with the stringdist R package was used to assess CDR3 similarity, and unrooted trees were constructed with ape in R 3.6.1. This is the immuneACCESS table as TCRdb keeps it, with only in-frame sequences that have V and J called. A part of the clones is gone; compared with another copy, unresolved V genes explain less than half, and the rest is unexplained. V and J calls and clone size are copied from that table; D and trimming were computed from the DNA. This sample is represented by about 34,000 clones; more than 70% of them were singletons. The ten largest clones add up to around 25% of the sample.

Study-wide findings and limitations: The study was limited by a small number of convalescent patients, and early post-infection timepoints were lacking. Marked clonal contraction was observed in both infection-induced and vaccine-induced clones at late post-vaccination timepoints, consistent with waning T cell responses. In healthy vaccine recipients, vaccine-induced clones were almost all SARS-CoV-2 mono-reactive, with only 1 of 255 being cross-reactive with common cold coronaviruses.

To identify antigen-specific CD4+ T cell clonotypes by their expansion, the ViraFEST assay first stimulated PBMC with viral peptide pools and then applied TCR sequencing. After 10 to 11 days of culture, CD4+ T cells were isolated with the EasySep CD4+ T cell isolation kit. None of the healthy vaccine recipients had a prior SARS-CoV-2 infection, which was confirmed by nucleocapsid antibody tests that came back negative both before and after vaccination. Each well held under 2.5 million PBMC cultured in IMDM containing roughly 4.9% human AB serum, around 9.3 IU/ml IL-2 and gentamicin, along with around 11 ug/ml peptides. On days 3 and 7, half of the culture medium was replaced with fresh IL-2-containing medium. Unless noted otherwise, every peptide stimulation condition was grown in triplicate wells. Using Ficoll-Paque Plus gradient centrifugation, PBMC were separated from whole blood and then either used fresh or cryopreserved at -140C. The overlapping peptide pools covered the spike proteins of SARS-CoV-2 as well as those of the common cold coronaviruses HCoV-NL63, HCoV-OC43 and HCoV-229E. The QIAamp micro DNA kit was used to extract genomic DNA from the cultured CD4+ T cells.

Reading from cysteine to phenylalanine, the CDR3 counts 13 amino acids. Just the 39-base CDR3 DNA is kept, in frame starting at base 1. The junction carries 7 bases between V and J, which are trimmed by 0 bases and 6 bases respectively. The germline V gene (reference sequence) gives CDR1 as LNHDA and CDR2 as SQIVND. This clone came up a few times. Its specific antigen is unknown. Base-call qualities are not available, and no considerably larger clone is one nucleotide away. This receptor chain uses TRBV19 and TRBJ2-3; the D gene cannot be resolved reliably. This receptor was obtained from a human donor who received a COVID-19 vaccine. Sequencing used CD4+ T cells from PBMCs cultured with HCoV-OC43 spike peptides, obtained before COVID-19 vaccination. The cell subset or site tag for this specimen amounts to: HCoV-OC43 spike overlapping peptide pool stimulation. The CDR3 region has the sequence CASSIDKWDTQYF. The bases are TGTGCCAGTAGTATAGATAAATGGGATACGCAGTATTTT.